The following is a T cell receptor (beta chain) sequence with its context. This clone was observed a handful of times. This receptor's antigen is unknown. The input lacks base qualities; no much larger clone sits a single base away. TCRbeta CDR3 regions were amplified from genomic DNA using the immunoSEQ Assay, a bias-controlled multiplex PCR. The paper's data handling went like this. Nucleated cell counts per sample were estimated from amplification of reference gene primers within the assay. To quantify the absolute abundance of each unique TCRbeta CDR3 rearrangement, sequence reads were collapsed and filtered. For each sample, productive Simpson clonality was calculated by taking the square root of Simpson's diversity index across productive rearrangements. Imported from immuneACCESS, the table was reduced by TCRdb to in-frame sequences with V and J called. These copies leave out some clones; in studies compared against another copy, an unresolved V gene accounts for under half, and the cause of the remainder is not known. That table supplies the V and J calls and clone size; D and trimming were determined from the DNA. The sample table lists about 280,000 clones, over 75% of them with a count of one. The ten largest clones capture around 5.5% of the sample.

The entry originates in a study of blood T cell repertoires in COVID-19 (dated by TCRdb to between 2020 and 2021). With respect to the entire study: Samples covering the acute and convalescent phases of COVID-19 were provided by collaborators in the United States, Italy and Spain. The prospective study material was composed of cDNA or gDNA derived from T cells, B-cell-depleted T cells, or PBMCs. Deeply sampled blood TCRbeta repertoires from subjects exposed to, actively infected with, or recovered from COVID-19 were included in the dataset. The repertoires were released in a freely available public database intended as a resource for research on the immune response to SARS-CoV-2. The samples were drawn from two sources: the first 160 participants of the ongoing ImmuneRACE study, and 1,254 subjects contributed by 6 global collaborators. A de-identified subject ID, COVID-19 status, age in years and sex were almost always included in the sample metadata. Where available, HLA class I and class II types were obtained from metadata supplied by the sample provider rather than from assay-based typing.

The germline V gene yields KGHSH for CDR1 and LQKENI for CDR2. From the cysteine up to the phenylalanine, the CDR3 has a length of 14 residues. Solely the CDR3 DNA is kept, with 42 bases framed from the first base. Trimming costs V 0 bases and J 3 bases, and their ends lie 8 bases apart. Summary of the overall study and its limitations: Clinical and demographic metadata were provided uncurated, with the amount varying by source and participant.

Each collaborating institution followed its own protocols to collect whole blood in K2EDTA tubes. For TCRbeta analysis, collaborator samples were shipped as frozen whole blood, as isolated PBMCs, or as DNA extracted from either sample type. The sequence joins TRBV18 to TRBJ1-2; the D gene assignment is ambiguous. Sequences were obtained from peripheral blood. The sequence derives from a man aged 50 or older with active or convalescent COVID-19. The sequenced DNA: TGTGCCAGCTCACCACCCGGGAATGACTATGGCTACACCTTC. Protein translation: CASSPPGNDYGYTF.